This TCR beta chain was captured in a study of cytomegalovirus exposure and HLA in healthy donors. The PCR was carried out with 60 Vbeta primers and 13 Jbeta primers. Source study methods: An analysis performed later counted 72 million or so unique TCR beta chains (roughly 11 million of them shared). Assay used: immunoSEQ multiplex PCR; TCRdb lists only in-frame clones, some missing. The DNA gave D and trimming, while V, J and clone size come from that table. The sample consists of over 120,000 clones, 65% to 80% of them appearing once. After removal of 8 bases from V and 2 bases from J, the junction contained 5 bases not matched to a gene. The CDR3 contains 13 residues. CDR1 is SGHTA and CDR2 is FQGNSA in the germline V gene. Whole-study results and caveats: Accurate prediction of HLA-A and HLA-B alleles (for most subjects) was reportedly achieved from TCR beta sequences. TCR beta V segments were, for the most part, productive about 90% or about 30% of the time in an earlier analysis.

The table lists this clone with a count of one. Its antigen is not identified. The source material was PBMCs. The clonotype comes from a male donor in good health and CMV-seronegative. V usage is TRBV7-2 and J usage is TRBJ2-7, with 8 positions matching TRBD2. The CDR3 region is CASPGGPPYEQYF. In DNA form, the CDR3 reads TGTGCCAGCCCGGGGGGGCCCCCCTACGAGCAGTACTTC.